This passage covers 24 T cell receptor beta chains from one sample sequenced in a study of blood T cell repertoires in COVID-19. Profiled with immunoSEQ multiplex PCR; TCRdb holds only in-frame clones, not every one. Here the sample spans roughly 53,000 clones, 80% to 90% being singletons. The material sequenced was peripheral blood. The source is a man aged 60 to 75 with acute or convalescent COVID-19.

This clone was detected once. J is TRBJ2-1 and V is TRBV5-1; 12 bases map to TRBD2. In germline, CDR1 is SGHRS, CDR2 YFSETQ. The trim removed 4 bases at V and 10 bases at J, leaving 12 bases unmatched. The CDR3 is 16 amino acids. The CDR3 sequence is CASSQRLAGDRREQFF. In DNA form, the CDR3 reads TGCGCCAGCAGCCAAAGACTAGCGGGGGACAGGAGAGAGCAGTTCTTC. Filled out from reference TRBV5-1 and TRBJ2-1, the complete variable domain reads KAGVTQTPRYLIKTRGQQVTLSCSPISGHRSVSWYQQTPGQGLQFLFEYFSETQRNKGNFPGRFSGRQFSNSRSEMNVSTLELGDSALYLCASSQRLAGDRREQFFGPGTRLTVL.

The chain links TRBV5-8 to TRBJ1-1, with D unresolved. CDR1 and CDR2 (germline): SGHTS, YDEGEE. V lost 4 bases, J lost 1 base, and 14 bases lay in between. This CDR3 is 15 amino acids long. The CDR3 here is CASSSRGFGNTEAFF. The DNA for the CDR3 is TGTGCCAGCAGCAGTAGAGGGTTCGGGAACACTGAAGCTTTCTTT.

The rearrangement joins TRBV9 to TRBJ2-3; D perhaps matches TRBD2 (7 bases). Per germline, CDR1 SGDLS and CDR2 YYNGEE. V was trimmed by 0 bases and J by 4 bases, leaving 21 bases between them. The CDR3 spans 18 residues. DNA for the CDR3: TGTGCCAGCAGCGTAGCCATCTGGTCAGGGGACTACCCAGATACGCAGTATTTT. Its protein is CASSVAIWSGDYPDTQYF.

This clone showed up just once. This sequence joins TRBV23-1 and TRBJ1-5; no clear D gene. TRBV23-1 is annotated as an ORF whose role is uncertain. V was pared by 2 bases and J by 0 bases, with 5 bases between. This CDR3 is 14 amino acids long. The chain's CDR3 is CASSQQNSNQPQHF. CDR3 DNA sequence: TGCGCCAGCAGTCAACAGAATAGCAATCAGCCCCAGCATTTT.

This clone was seen once. The chain uses TRBV3-1 (or the pseudogene TRBV3-2) and TRBJ2-2, with D perhaps TRBD2 (6 bases). Germline V CDR1 and CDR2: LGHDT, YNNKEL (reference sequence). The CDR3 runs 15 residues. V lost 0 bases, J lost 5 bases, and 10 bases lay in between. CDR3 sequence reads: CASSQDLGGTGELFF. The CDR3 bases are TGTGCCAGCAGCCAAGATCTCGGAGGGACCGGGGAGCTGTTTTTT.

This clone was seen once. The chain employs TRBV29-1 and TRBJ2-1; 9 bases match TRBD2. The V gene's germline CDR1 is SQVTM and CDR2 ANQGSEA. CDR3 length: 12 amino acids. Germline trimming cut 6 bases from V and 9 bases from J; bases unmatched to any gene: 6. The CDR3 region is CSVGTSSSEQFF. The CDR3 DNA is TGCAGCGTGGGGACTAGCTCCAGTGAGCAGTTCTTC.

The V gene is TRBV10-3, the J gene TRBJ1-2; D may be TRBD1 (6 bases). Deletions cut 0 bases from V and 4 bases from J, with 9 bases between. Germline V gives CDR1 ENHRY, CDR2 SYGVKD. The CDR3 totals 14 residues. CDR3 protein: CAISESQGTYGYTF. Written as DNA, the CDR3 is TGTGCCATCAGTGAGTCCCAGGGGACCTATGGCTACACCTTC.

The CDR3 DNA reads as TGTGCCAGCAGTGCAAAAAGGAGTTATAATTCACCCCTCCACTTT. It specifies CASSAKRSYNSPLHF. The chain has TRBV2 and TRBJ1-6; no reliable D call. Germline lookup yields CDR1 SNHLY and CDR2 FYNNEI. V shed 4 bases and J shed 4 bases, with 11 bases lying between them. This CDR3 comprises 15 residues.

The chain carries TRBV7-9 and TRBJ2-7; D unresolved. Germline V lookup: CDR1 SEHNR, CDR2 FQNEAQ (reference sequence). This CDR3 has 12 residues. Trimming pared 3 bases from V and 3 bases from J, leaving 6 bases between. The CDR3, as DNA: TGTGCCAGCAGCTTTGGCAACTACGAGCAGTACTTC. Translated: CASSFGNYEQYF.

This clone occurred once. The J gene is TRBJ2-2, the V gene TRBV11-2, with TRBD2 as a possible D gene (6 bases). Germline CDR1 is SGHAT and CDR2 is FQNNGV. Trimming pared 4 bases from V and 4 bases from J, leaving 13 bases between. The CDR3 has 15 amino acids. The CDR3, as DNA: TGTGCCAGCAGCTCCCACCGGGGAGGCACCGGGGAGCTGTTTTTT. This translates into CASSSHRGGTGELFF.

The chain combines TRBV7-9 with TRBJ1-1; perhaps TRBD1 as D (6 bases). The germline V gene has CDR1 SEHNR and CDR2 FQNEAQ (reference sequence). Trimming cost V 0 bases and J 1 base, with 15 bases left between them. The CDR3 is made up of 17 amino acids. CDR3 amino acids: CASSLARGGRGNTEAFF. The CDR3 DNA follows: TGTGCCAGCAGCTTAGCACGGGGCGGCAGGGGGAACACTGAAGCTTTCTTT. Variable domain in full (rest from reference TRBV7-9 and TRBJ1-1): DTGVSQNPRHKITKRGQNVTFRCDPISEHNRLYWYRQTLGQGPEFLTYFQNEAQLEKSRLLSDRFSAERPKGSFSTLEIQRTEQGDSAMYLCASSLARGGRGNTEAFFGQGTRLTVV.

CDR3 in amino acids: CASSQQGSSSGNTIYF. The DNA of the CDR3 is TGCGCCAGCAGCCAACAGGGTTCGAGCTCTGGAAACACCATATATTTT. The chain is built from TRBV4-1 and TRBJ1-3; D is possibly TRBD1 (5 bases). CDR1 and CDR2 (germline): MGHRA, YSYEKL. Trimming shortened V by 2 bases and J by 0 bases, and 11 bases separated the two germline ends. The CDR3 is made up of 16 amino acids.

For the CDR3, the DNA is TGCAGTGCTAGAGGGCCTTACGAGCAGTACTTC. Its translation: CSARGPYEQYF. The chain recombines TRBV20-1 with TRBJ2-7; D is undetermined. CDR3 size: 11 residues. V dropped 1 base and J dropped 4 bases, with 5 bases sitting between them. CDR1 and CDR2 from the germline V gene are DFQATT and SNEGSKA (reference sequence).

The J gene is TRBJ1-5, the V gene TRBV2, with D possibly matching TRBD1 (5 bases). The germline V gene has CDR1 SNHLY and CDR2 FYNNEI. This CDR3 spans 11 amino acids. V was cut by 4 bases and J by 10 bases, with 8 bases left in between. As DNA, the CDR3 is TGTGCCAGCAGTGTGGACAATCCCCAGCATTTT. It translates to CASSVDNPQHF.

This clone appeared a single time. The chain is built from TRBV7-2 and TRBJ2-7; 9 positions agree with TRBD2. V trimming: 3 bases; J trimming: 5 bases; junction bases outside the gene matches: 8. The CDR3 has 15 amino acids. CDR1 and CDR2 (germline): SGHTA, FQGNSA. The CDR3 loop is CASSFSGGGAHEQYF. CDR3 DNA sequence: TGTGCCAGCAGCTTTTCTGGCGGGGGGGCCCACGAGCAGTACTTC.

The V call is TRBV24-1, the J call TRBJ2-1, with 10 bases aligning to TRBD1. The CDR3 is 15 amino acids. The V gene's germline CDR1 is KGHDR and CDR2 SFDVKD. With V trimmed by 4 bases and J by 5 bases, 4 bases remained unmatched. The DNA for the CDR3 is TGTGCCACCAGTGAACCGGACAGGGGGGACAATGAGCAGTTCTTC. This sequence encodes CATSEPDRGDNEQFF.

The rearrangement joins TRBV19 to TRBJ1-1; tentative D call: TRBD1 (6 bases). Trimming removed 0 bases from V and 0 bases from J, with 14 bases in between. The length of the CDR3 is 17 residues. CDR1 is LNHDA and CDR2 is SQIVND in the germline V gene (reference sequence). The CDR3 DNA follows: TGTGCCAGTAGTATAGACGGCAGGGGAGTGATGAACACTGAAGCTTTCTTT. Protein: CASSIDGRGVMNTEAFF.

This clone was counted only a few times. V is TRBV3-1 (or the pseudogene TRBV3-2) and J is TRBJ2-7; 9 bases map to TRBD2. CDR1 LGHDT and CDR2 YNNKEL come from the germline V gene (reference sequence). The CDR3 covers 16 residues. J gave up 4 bases and V 0 bases, and 7 bases lay outside the gene matches. The CDR3 region is CASSQEPSGVLYEQYF. DNA of the CDR3: TGTGCCAGCAGCCAAGAACCTAGCGGGGTGTTGTACGAGCAGTACTTC.

The V and J genes are TRBV11-3 and TRBJ2-2; 9 bases match TRBD1. This CDR3 is built from 15 residues. The J segment lost 4 bases and the V segment lost 5 bases, leaving 5 bases of the junction unmatched. From germline, CDR1 is SGHNT and CDR2 YENEEA. The CDR3 DNA reads as TGTGCCAGCAGCCTGGGACAGGGCCGCACCGGGGAGCTGTTTTTT. Translated: CASSLGQGRTGELFF.

This chain connects TRBV5-6 to TRBJ1-1; D remains ambiguous. Germline lookup yields CDR1 SGHDT and CDR2 YYEEEE. This CDR3 is built from 14 residues. Trimming left V 2 bases short and J 0 bases short, with 8 bases between. The CDR3 bases are TGTGCCAGCAGCTTCAGGATTCTGAACACTGAAGCTTTCTTT. Its protein is CASSFRILNTEAFF.

This chain joins TRBV7-2 and TRBJ1-5, with D tentatively TRBD1 (6 bases). V was cut by 0 bases and J by 4 bases, with 13 bases left in between. Germline V gene sequence: CDR1 SGHTA, CDR2 FQGNSA. CDR3 length: 16 residues. The CDR3 spells CASSLARGQLNQPQHF. Written as DNA, the CDR3 is TGTGCCAGCAGCTTAGCACGAGGACAGTTAAATCAGCCCCAGCATTTT. Complete variable domain (other parts from reference TRBV7-2 and TRBJ1-5): GAGVSQSPSNKVTEKGKDVELRCDPISGHTALYWYRQSLGQGLEFLIYFQGNSAPDKSGLPSDRFSAERTGGSVSTLTIQRTQQEDSAVYLCASSLARGQLNQPQHFGDGTRLSIL.

This clone was seen a single time. The chain combines TRBV6-6 with TRBJ2-7; 7 bases are a match to TRBD1. The CDR3 spans 13 residues. Germline CDR1 and CDR2: MNHNY and SVGAGI (reference sequence). V was clipped by 6 bases and J by 5 bases; unmatched bases: 7. CDR3 residues: CASSDRALNEQYF. CDR3 DNA: TGTGCCAGCAGCGACAGGGCTCTGAACGAGCAGTACTTC.

There are a few counts of this clone. This sequence joins TRBV27 and TRBJ1-5; weak D call: TRBD1 (6 bases). V lost 2 bases and J lost 4, with 6 bases in between. The V gene's germline CDR1 is MNHEY and CDR2 SMNVEV (reference sequence). The CDR3 covers 13 residues. The CDR3 region is CASSLGTNQPQHF. CDR3 sequence (DNA): TGTGCCAGCAGTTTAGGGACAAATCAGCCCCAGCATTTT.

The chain is built from TRBV29-1 and TRBJ1-4; 10 positions match TRBD1. The CDR3 extends over 13 amino acids. The junction had 6 bases not matched to a gene; V was cut back by 6 bases and J by 8 bases. Germline CDR1 reads SQVTM; CDR2 reads ANQGSEA. Here the CDR3 DNA reads TGCAGCGTGCGGGGACAGGGGAACGAAAAACTGTTTTTT. This sequence encodes CSVRGQGNEKLFF.